Each of the 14 T cell receptor beta chains below was sequenced from the same sample in a study of sequential checkpoint blockade in melanoma. Indicated treatment: randomized to nivolumab then ipilimumab (arm A) or the reverse (arm B). Some clones are missing from TCRdb's copy, which holds only in-frame ones; the method was immunoSEQ multiplex PCR. The sample has around 12,000 clones, roughly two thirds seen once. Sequenced material: CD8+ T cells sorted from blood (inferred from file names), taken from a patient given nivolumab and ipilimumab in sequence. These TCRs come from a human donor with melanoma.

The genes are TRBV13 and TRBJ2-2; D possibly corresponds to TRBD1 (5 bases). From germline, CDR1 is PRHDT and CDR2 FYEKMQ (reference sequence). This CDR3 contains 16 residues. The V and J ends lost 3 bases and 6 bases respectively, with 17 bases between them. In DNA, the CDR3 is TGTGCCAGCAGCTTCCGGCCCGAAACCAGGGCCGGGGAGCTGTTTTTT. Its translation: CASSFRPETRAGELFF.

This chain links TRBV4-3 with TRBJ1-5; 9 bases map to TRBD1. The CDR3 extends over 15 amino acids. V was clipped by 1 base and J by 4 bases; unmatched bases: 2. Per the germline V gene, CDR1 is LGHNA and CDR2 is YSLEER. The CDR3, as DNA: TGCGCCAGCAGCCAAGCTGGGACAGGGAATCAGCCCCAGCATTTT. Encoded protein: CASSQAGTGNQPQHF.

J is TRBJ2-1 and V is TRBV7-9; tentative D call: TRBD1 (5 bases). Germline V CDR1 and CDR2: SEHNR, FQNEAQ (reference sequence). The ends were cut back, 5 bases at V and 0 bases at J, with 11 bases in the middle. CDR3 size: 15 residues. The CDR3 spells CASSPRQSSYNEQFF. Here the CDR3 DNA reads TGTGCCAGCAGCCCGAGACAGAGCTCCTACAATGAGCAGTTCTTC. Combining the CDR3 with reference TRBV7-9 and TRBJ2-1 gives the whole variable domain DTGVSQNPRHKITKRGQNVTFRCDPISEHNRLYWYRQTLGQGPEFLTYFQNEAQLEKSRLLSDRFSAERPKGSFSTLEIQRTEQGDSAMYLCASSPRQSSYNEQFFGPGTRLTVL.

V gene TRBV13 combines with J gene TRBJ2-5; D might be TRBD2 (6 bases). Germline V gene sequence: CDR1 PRHDT, CDR2 FYEKMQ (reference sequence). V was trimmed by 2 bases and J by 0 bases, leaving 7 bases between them. This CDR3 is 14 amino acids long. This chain's CDR3 is CASSLRGYQETQYF. CDR3 sequence (DNA): TGTGCCAGCAGCTTACGGGGGTACCAAGAGACCCAGTACTTC.

This chain links TRBV29-1 with TRBJ2-7, with a tentative D call TRBD2 (6 bases). Per the germline V gene, CDR1 is SQVTM and CDR2 is ANQGSEA. Trimming removed 7 bases from V and 0 bases from J, with 16 bases in between. This CDR3 is built from 14 residues. The DNA for the CDR3 is TGCAGCGGGCTTGGGACTGGAAGCTCCTACGAGCAGTACTTC. This gives the protein CSGLGTGSSYEQYF.

The chain has TRBV9 and TRBJ2-7; D call uncertain. Germline V gene sequence: CDR1 SGDLS, CDR2 YYNGEE. The CDR3 is 14 amino acids. The V end was cut by 0 bases, the J end by 2 bases, with 9 bases between. The CDR3 reads CASSVGGSTYEQYF. The CDR3, as DNA: TGTGCCAGCAGCGTAGGCGGCAGCACCTACGAGCAGTACTTC.

The chain combines TRBV6-5 with TRBJ2-3, with D maybe TRBD2 (6 bases). Per the germline V gene, CDR1 is MNHEY and CDR2 is SVGAGI. The V and J ends lost 0 bases and 2 bases respectively, with 12 bases between them. The CDR3 has 16 residues. This chain's CDR3 is CASSYSPGEPTDTQYF. The CDR3 DNA sequence: TGTGCCAGCAGTTACTCCCCGGGGGAACCCACAGATACGCAGTATTTT.

The chain carries TRBV6-5 and TRBJ2-7; 7 bases match TRBD1. This CDR3 has 14 residues. CDR1 and CDR2 from the germline V gene are MNHEY and SVGAGI. The ends lost 5 bases at V and 3 bases at J; junction bases unmatched: 7. CDR3 region: CASSVQGIVYEQYF. The CDR3 DNA is TGTGCCAGCAGTGTACAGGGGATAGTCTACGAGCAGTACTTC.

Points on this clone: This sequence may be a read error, since a much larger clone differs from it by one base. The V call is TRBV11-2, the J call TRBJ2-7; the D gene is possibly TRBD1 (6 bases). This CDR3 contains 13 residues. V lost 5 bases and J 2 bases, leaving 10 bases between the germline ends. Germline V CDR1 and CDR2: SGHAT, FQNNGV. The CDR3 nucleotides are TGTGCCAGCAGCCCCAGGACAGCCTACGAGCAGTACTTC. Encoded protein: CASSPRTAYEQYF.

V and J are TRBV18 and TRBJ1-1; TRBD1 aligns across 7 bases. The V segment lost 5 bases and the J segment 0 bases; nucleotides outside the gene matches: 3. CDR1 and CDR2 (germline): KGHSH, LQKENI. CDR3 size: 14 residues. CDR3 sequence: CASSATGVNTEAFF. The DNA for the CDR3 is TGTGCCAGCTCAGCCACAGGGGTGAACACTGAAGCTTTCTTT.

This chain connects TRBV7-9 to TRBJ2-1; 10 positions agree with TRBD1. Trimming removed 4 bases from V and 5 bases from J; junction bases left unmatched: 5. CDR1 is SEHNR, CDR2 FQNEAQ, per germline (reference sequence). The CDR3 consists of 15 residues. CDR3 residues: CASSWTGGRHNEQFF. DNA for the CDR3: TGTGCCAGCAGCTGGACAGGGGGTAGGCACAATGAGCAGTTCTTC.

The rearrangement uses TRBV16 and TRBJ2-3; weak D call: TRBD2 (5 bases). From germline, CDR1 is KGHSY and CDR2 FQNENV. The CDR3 runs 15 residues. V shed 2 bases and J shed 2 bases, with 11 bases lying between them. CDR3 DNA: TGTGCCAGCAGCCAACGGGGATACCTCACAGATACGCAGTATTTT. Translating gives CASSQRGYLTDTQYF.

This chain joins TRBV5-6 and TRBJ1-4; D not resolved. Germline V lookup: CDR1 SGHDT, CDR2 YYEEEE. The V gene lost 2 bases and the J gene lost 4 bases, with 24 bases spanning the gap. There are 19 residues in the CDR3. The CDR3 reads CASSFYPPRARRYNEKLFF. The CDR3 bases are TGTGCCAGCAGCTTCTACCCGCCCCGTGCCCGTCGGTATAATGAAAAACTGTTTTTT. The whole variable domain, filled in from reference TRBV5-6 and TRBJ1-4, reads DAGVTQSPTHLIKTRGQQVTLRCSPKSGHDTVSWYQQALGQGPQFIFQYYEEEERQRGNFPDRFSGHQFPNYSSELNVNALLLGDSALYLCASSFYPPRARRYNEKLFFGSGTQLSVL.

This sequence joins TRBV28 and TRBJ2-1; 10 nucleotides line up with TRBD2. Germline V gene lookup returns CDR1 MDHEN and CDR2 SYDVKM. This CDR3 has 17 amino acids. The junction had 15 bases not matched to a gene; V was cut back by 7 bases and J by 6 bases. The CDR3 nucleotides are TGTGCCAGCATAACGGGACATCCAAGACTAGCGGGCAATGAGCAGTTCTTC. Its protein is CASITGHPRLAGNEQFF.